These 28 T cell receptor beta chains share one sample of origin, sequenced in a study of T cells in Graves' hyperthyroidism and ophthalmopathy (dated by TCRdb to between 2017 and 2020). The method behind the library was multiplex PCR. The run used an Illumina HiSeq 2000. The TCR beta CDR3 regions were amplified from the RNA transcripts. For the first round of RT-PCR on the TCR CDR3, the HTBI primer set was used together with the Qiagen OneStep RT-PCR kit. The public reads were reprocessed in TCRdb via fastp at Q25 and MiXCR, keeping in-frame beta chains. When rows share a CDR3 protein, they turn into one entry using the most common DNA and genes. In this sample the table shows hundreds of thousands of distinct CDR3 sequences, 14% of which occur a single time. The top ten clones comprise 10% of the sample. Sequencing was carried out using blood. The receptors were sampled from a woman aged 18-29 years with Graves' hyperthyroidism.

This clonotype was observed a handful of times. V and J are TRBV7-2 and TRBJ2-6, with 10 bases aligning to TRBD2. V was pared by 3 bases and J by 4 bases, with 3 bases of the junction left unmatched. The CDR3 extends over 16 amino acids. Germline V gene sequence: CDR1 SGHTA, CDR2 FQGNSA. The CDR3 spells CASSFSGGGGANVLTF. CDR3 coding DNA: TGTGCCAGCAGCTTCAGCGGGGGGGGCGGGGCCAACGTCCTGACTTTC. Full variable domain (outside the CDR3, taken from reference TRBV7-2 and TRBJ2-6): GAGVSQSPSNKVTEKGKDVELRCDPISGHTALYWYRQSLGQGLEFLIYFQGNSAPDKSGLPSDRFSAERTGGSVSTLTIQRTQQEDSAVYLCASSFSGGGGANVLTFGAGSRLTVL.

This rearrangement joins TRBV2 to TRBJ2-1; 12 positions agree with TRBD2. The end of the DNA fits TRBJ2-7 better, so the J call may be wrong. From germline, CDR1 is SNHLY and CDR2 FYNNEI. There are 14 residues in the CDR3. CDR3: CASSRTSGINEQYF. The CDR3 coding sequence is TGTGCCAGCAGTCGGACTAGCGGGATCAATGAGCAGTACTTC.

In its sample, this clonotype was seen a few times. The chain combines TRBV20-1 with TRBJ1-2, with a weak D call TRBD1 (6 bases). CDR1 is DFQATT, CDR2 SNEGSKA, per germline (reference sequence). V lost 1 base and J 4 bases, leaving 19 bases between the germline ends. The CDR3 is made up of 16 amino acids. The DNA of the CDR3 is TGCAGTGCTAGAGCTACCCCAGAGGACAGACCCTATGGCTACACCTTC. This codes for CSARATPEDRPYGYTF.

The J gene is TRBJ2-7, the V gene TRBV20-1; a possible D gene is TRBD2 (5 bases). The germline gives CDR1 DFQATT, CDR2 SNEGSKA (reference sequence). The CDR3 spans 11 residues. V was shortened by 3 bases and J by 6 bases, with 9 bases between the two germline ends. The CDR3 DNA reads TGCAGTGCTAGCGGGAAGGGCGAGCAGTACTTC. It is translated as CSASGKGEQYF.

This clonotype was recorded many times. The gene calls are TRBV28 and TRBJ2-7; 9 bases are shared with TRBD1. The CDR3 has 15 residues. The germline V gene has CDR1 MDHEN and CDR2 SYDVKM. Trimming cost V 3 bases and J 6 bases; bases outside gene matches: 9. CDR3 amino acids: CASSFTGGAVPEQYF. The CDR3 DNA follows: TGTGCCAGCAGTTTTACAGGGGGCGCAGTCCCCGAGCAGTACTTC.

CDR3 in amino acids: CASGGTGNGETQYF. The CDR3, as DNA: TGCGCCAGCGGGGGGACAGGGAATGGGGAGACCCAGTACTTC. The chain has TRBV10-2 and TRBJ2-5; 9 bases are a match to TRBD1. From germline, CDR1 is WSHSY and CDR2 SAAADI. The junction had 9 bases not matched to a gene; V was cut back by 8 bases and J by 5 bases. There are 14 residues in the CDR3.

There are many counts of this clonotype. The V and J genes are TRBV29-1 and TRBJ1-1; weak D call: TRBD1 (5 bases). Germline V lookup: CDR1 SQVTM, CDR2 ANQGSEA. V was clipped by 1 base and J by 3 bases, with 12 bases between them. CDR3 length equals 14 residues. CDR3 nucleotide sequence: TGCAGCGTTGAAGGGGTCAGGGCGGACACTGAAGCTTTCTTT. It specifies CSVEGVRADTEAFF. Full variable domain (outside the CDR3, taken from reference TRBV29-1 and TRBJ1-1): SAVISQKPSRDICQRGTSLTIQCQVDSQVTMMFWYRQQPGQSLTLIATANQGSEATYESGFVIDKFPISRPNLTFSTLTVSNMSPEDSSIYLCSVEGVRADTEAFFGQGTRLTVV.

J is TRBJ2-6 and V is TRBV9; the match to TRBD2 covers 7 bases. The CDR3 spans 15 residues. Germline lookup yields CDR1 SGDLS and CDR2 YYNGEE. The V and J ends lost 6 bases and 2 bases, in that order; junction bases with no gene match: 5. CDR3 sequence: CASTAGETGANVLTF. The CDR3 DNA reads as TGTGCCAGCACGGCGGGAGAGACTGGGGCCAACGTCCTGACTTTC.

This clonotype was recorded at least ten times. The chain joins TRBV13 to TRBJ2-1, with 14 bases aligning to TRBD2. CDR3 length: 18 amino acids. Germline CDR1 PRHDT, CDR2 FYEKMQ (reference sequence). The junction had 12 bases not matched to a gene; V was cut back by 5 bases and J by 6 bases. The CDR3 here is CASSNPGTSGRIGNEQFF. CDR3 DNA: TGTGCCAGCAGCAACCCCGGGACTAGCGGGAGAATTGGCAATGAGCAGTTCTTC.

This clonotype was seen ten or more times. The chain uses TRBV10-3 and TRBJ2-7; D not resolved. The CDR3 loop spans 14 amino acids. Germline CDR1 is ENHRY and CDR2 is SYGVKD. Trimming stripped 3 bases from V and 6 bases from J, with 15 bases between. Here the CDR3 reads CAISDGAQRLEQYF. For the CDR3, the DNA is TGTGCCATCAGTGACGGAGCCCAAAGGCTCGAGCAGTACTTC.

The V and J genes are TRBV2 and TRBJ1-4; D might be TRBD1 (5 bases). Deletions cut 9 bases from V and 5 bases from J, with 16 bases between. There are 14 residues in the CDR3. From germline, CDR1 is SNHLY and CDR2 FYNNEI. CDR3 in amino acids: CASRRRGGNEKLFF. CDR3 nucleotide sequence: TGTGCCAGTCGACGAAGGGGTGGGAATGAAAAACTGTTTTTT.

This clonotype occurred many times. The gene calls are TRBV20-1 and TRBJ1-4; a weak D match, TRBD1 (6 bases). V shed 2 bases and J shed 4 bases, with 8 bases lying between them. Germline CDR1 and CDR2: DFQATT and SNEGSKA (reference sequence). The CDR3 extends over 13 amino acids. For the CDR3, the DNA is TGCAGTGCTAGATCCAGGGGTAATGAAAAACTGTTTTTT. Protein: CSARSRGNEKLFF.

The chain carries TRBV7-2 and TRBJ1-6; D is possibly TRBD1 (5 bases). CDR1 and CDR2 from the germline V gene are SGHTA and FQGNSA. Trimming removed 2 bases at V and 9 bases at J, with 11 bases between. This CDR3 has 14 amino acids. The chain's CDR3 is CASSLRDWGSPLHF. The CDR3 DNA follows: TGTGCCAGCAGCTTACGGGACTGGGGTTCACCCCTCCACTTT.

This clonotype was seen a few times. The rearrangement links TRBV5-4 to TRBJ2-7; D is uncertain. This CDR3 spans 12 amino acids. Trimming removed 3 bases at V and 4 bases at J, with 8 bases between. Looked up from germline, CDR1 is SGHNT and CDR2 is YYREEE (reference sequence). DNA of the CDR3: TGTGCCAGCAGCTATAGTAATTACGAGCAGTACTTC. It translates to CASSYSNYEQYF.

There are many counts of this clonotype. The V gene is TRBV20-1, the J gene TRBJ2-7; 7 bases fit TRBD2. There are 13 residues in the CDR3. Germline values: CDR1 DFQATT, CDR2 SNEGSKA (reference sequence). J lost 3 bases, V lost 2 bases, and 4 bases had no gene match. The CDR3 loop reads CSARQGGNYEQYF. For the CDR3, the DNA is TGCAGTGCTAGACAGGGAGGGAACTACGAGCAGTACTTC.

The sample holds many counts of this clonotype. The rearrangement links TRBV28 to TRBJ2-4, with D possibly matching TRBD1 (6 bases). This CDR3 is 14 amino acids long. With 4 bases removed from V and 5 bases from J, the gap between germline ends came to 12 bases. The V gene's germline CDR1 is MDHEN and CDR2 SYDVKM. This CDR3 is CASSSTGLQNIQYF. DNA for the CDR3: TGTGCCAGCAGTTCAACAGGGTTACAAAACATTCAGTACTTC.

This clonotype was observed many times. This chain links TRBV5-5 with TRBJ2-5; possible D gene TRBD2, 6 bases. Germline CDR1 and CDR2: SGHKS and YYEKEE (reference sequence). This CDR3 has 13 amino acids. Trimming took 3 bases from V and 11 from J, leaving 17 bases between them. CDR3 in DNA: TGTGCCAGCAGCTCCGGGGAGGCCCTGGGACAGTACTTC. Its translation is CASSSGEALGQYF. The full variable domain, rest sourced from reference TRBV5-5 and TRBJ2-5, is DAGVTQSPTHLIKTRGQQVTLRCSPISGHKSVSWYQQVLGQGPQFIFQYYEKEERGRGNFPDRFSARQFPNYSSELNVNALLLGDSALYLCASSSGEALGQYFGPGTRLLVL.

This clonotype was seen at least ten times. CDR3 amino acids: CATSDRDRVTGELFF. In nucleotides, the CDR3 is TGTGCCACCAGTGACAGGGACAGGGTCACCGGGGAGCTGTTTTTT. The V call is TRBV24-1, the J call TRBJ2-2; TRBD1 matches at 9 bases. In germline, CDR1 is KGHDR, CDR2 SFDVKD. There are 15 residues in the CDR3. V shed 4 bases and J 4 bases; nucleotides not matched to a gene: 3.

This clonotype has a count of ten or more. The chain carries TRBV7-8 and TRBJ1-2; TRBD1 agrees at 8 bases. CDR3 length: 15 amino acids. Germline values: CDR1 SGHVS, CDR2 FQNEAQ. After removal of 1 base from V and 4 bases from J, the junction contained 5 bases not matched to a gene. CDR3 region: CASSLGQGLVYGYTF. CDR3 nucleotides: TGTGCCAGCAGCTTAGGACAGGGGTTGGTCTATGGCTACACCTTC.

This clonotype showed up just a few times. The gene calls are TRBV4-1 and TRBJ2-3; TRBD2 aligns across 10 bases. CDR1 is MGHRA, CDR2 YSYEKL, per germline. The length of the CDR3 is 19 residues. J was trimmed by 2 bases and V by 4 bases; bases with no gene match: 15. CDR3 nucleotides: TGCGCCAGCAGCCGCCCGGAGACTCTAGCGGGAGCTACCACAGATACGCAGTATTTT. It specifies CASSRPETLAGATTDTQYF.

This chain uses TRBV7-9 with TRBJ2-7; TRBD2 matches at 10 bases. CDR3 length: 18 residues. The V segment lost 5 bases and the J segment 5 bases; nucleotides outside the gene matches: 18. Germline CDR1 and CDR2: SEHNR and FQNEAQ (reference sequence). The CDR3 loop is CASSPRGGPSGSSHEQYF. The DNA for the CDR3 is TGTGCCAGCAGCCCTCGGGGGGGGCCTAGCGGGAGTTCCCACGAGCAGTACTTC.

The CDR3 sequence: CASSLNVGGELFF. CDR3 sequence (DNA): TGTGCCAGCAGCTTAAACGTCGGAGGGGAGCTGTTTTTT. The rearrangement joins TRBV7-3 to TRBJ2-2; D call uncertain. Germline CDR1 and CDR2: SGHTA and FQGTGA. This CDR3 comprises 13 residues. V was shortened by 1 base and J by 8 bases, with 8 bases between the two germline ends. Full variable domain (outside the CDR3, taken from reference TRBV7-3 and TRBJ2-2): GAGVSQTPSNKVTEKGKYVELRCDPISGHTALYWYRQSLGQGPEFLIYFQGTGAADDSGLPNDRFFAVRPEGSVSTLKIQRTERGDSAVYLCASSLNVGGELFFGEGSRLTVL.

This clonotype was detected many times. J is TRBJ2-1 and V is TRBV7-2; D gene unclear. The CDR3 totals 15 residues. Germline V CDR1 and CDR2: SGHTA, FQGNSA. Trimming removed 5 bases from V and 6 bases from J, with 17 bases in between. The CDR3 loop is CASSRNPTVSNEQFF. The CDR3 coding sequence is TGTGCCAGCAGCCGTAATCCCACCGTTTCCAATGAGCAGTTCTTC.

This clonotype was seen many times. V usage is TRBV24-1 and J usage is TRBJ2-7; D is possibly TRBD2 (7 bases). V dropped 4 bases and J dropped 1 base, with 13 bases sitting between them. CDR1 KGHDR and CDR2 SFDVKD come from the germline V gene. The CDR3 loop spans 15 amino acids. CDR3 coding DNA: TGTGCCACCAGTGACAGCGGGACACGGTCCTACGAGCAGTACTTC. Translated: CATSDSGTRSYEQYF.

The chain joins TRBV27 to TRBJ2-3; 12 positions agree with TRBD2. Germline V lookup: CDR1 MNHEY, CDR2 SMNVEV (reference sequence). The CDR3 loop spans 16 amino acids. The V segment lost 5 bases and the J segment 8 bases; nucleotides outside the gene matches: 11. The CDR3 DNA is TGTGCCAGCAGTCTTGATAGACTAGCGGGAGTCGGTACGCAGTATTTT. Residues: CASSLDRLAGVGTQYF.

Concerning this clonotype itself: A much more abundant neighbour one base away suggests this may be a read error. The chain links TRBV11-2 to TRBJ1-1; D perhaps matches TRBD1 (5 bases). CDR1 is SGHAT, CDR2 FQNNGV, per germline. The CDR3 spans 14 residues. The CDR3 reads CASSSTEGRTGAFF. The CDR3, as DNA: TGTGCCAGCAGCTCGACAGAAGGAAGGACTGGAGCTTTCTTT.

The chain carries TRBV14 and TRBJ2-1, with 7 bases lining up with TRBD1. The junction had 8 bases not matched to a gene; V was cut back by 4 bases and J by 8 bases. The CDR3 extends over 14 amino acids. Germline assignment: CDR1 SGHDN and CDR2 FVKESK. Written as DNA, the CDR3 is TGTGCCAGCAGCCCAAACAGGGGTTACGATGAGCAGTTCTTC. Encoded protein: CASSPNRGYDEQFF.

The table lists this clonotype with a few counts. V gene TRBV27 combines with J gene TRBJ2-3; D is perhaps TRBD2 (5 bases). V was cut by 6 bases and J by 4 bases, with 14 bases left in between. The CDR3 runs 14 residues. Germline values: CDR1 MNHEY, CDR2 SMNVEV (reference sequence). Written as DNA, the CDR3 is TGTGCCAGCAGCTCACTAGTTCGGTCAGATACGCAGTATTTT. Translating gives CASSSLVRSDTQYF.